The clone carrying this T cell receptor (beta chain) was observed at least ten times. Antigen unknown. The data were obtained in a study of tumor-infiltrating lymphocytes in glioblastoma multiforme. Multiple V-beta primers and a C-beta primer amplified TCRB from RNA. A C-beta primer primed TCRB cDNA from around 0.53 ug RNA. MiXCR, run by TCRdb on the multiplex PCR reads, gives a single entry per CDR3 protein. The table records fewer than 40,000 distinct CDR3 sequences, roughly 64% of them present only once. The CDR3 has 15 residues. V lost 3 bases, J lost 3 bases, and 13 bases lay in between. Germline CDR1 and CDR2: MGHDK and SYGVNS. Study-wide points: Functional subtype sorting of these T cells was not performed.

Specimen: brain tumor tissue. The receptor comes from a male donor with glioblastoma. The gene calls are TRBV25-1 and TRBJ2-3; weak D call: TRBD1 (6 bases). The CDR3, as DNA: TGTGCCAGCAGTGATCGTCCAGGGGAGACAGATACGCAGTATTTT. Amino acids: CASSDRPGETDTQYF.